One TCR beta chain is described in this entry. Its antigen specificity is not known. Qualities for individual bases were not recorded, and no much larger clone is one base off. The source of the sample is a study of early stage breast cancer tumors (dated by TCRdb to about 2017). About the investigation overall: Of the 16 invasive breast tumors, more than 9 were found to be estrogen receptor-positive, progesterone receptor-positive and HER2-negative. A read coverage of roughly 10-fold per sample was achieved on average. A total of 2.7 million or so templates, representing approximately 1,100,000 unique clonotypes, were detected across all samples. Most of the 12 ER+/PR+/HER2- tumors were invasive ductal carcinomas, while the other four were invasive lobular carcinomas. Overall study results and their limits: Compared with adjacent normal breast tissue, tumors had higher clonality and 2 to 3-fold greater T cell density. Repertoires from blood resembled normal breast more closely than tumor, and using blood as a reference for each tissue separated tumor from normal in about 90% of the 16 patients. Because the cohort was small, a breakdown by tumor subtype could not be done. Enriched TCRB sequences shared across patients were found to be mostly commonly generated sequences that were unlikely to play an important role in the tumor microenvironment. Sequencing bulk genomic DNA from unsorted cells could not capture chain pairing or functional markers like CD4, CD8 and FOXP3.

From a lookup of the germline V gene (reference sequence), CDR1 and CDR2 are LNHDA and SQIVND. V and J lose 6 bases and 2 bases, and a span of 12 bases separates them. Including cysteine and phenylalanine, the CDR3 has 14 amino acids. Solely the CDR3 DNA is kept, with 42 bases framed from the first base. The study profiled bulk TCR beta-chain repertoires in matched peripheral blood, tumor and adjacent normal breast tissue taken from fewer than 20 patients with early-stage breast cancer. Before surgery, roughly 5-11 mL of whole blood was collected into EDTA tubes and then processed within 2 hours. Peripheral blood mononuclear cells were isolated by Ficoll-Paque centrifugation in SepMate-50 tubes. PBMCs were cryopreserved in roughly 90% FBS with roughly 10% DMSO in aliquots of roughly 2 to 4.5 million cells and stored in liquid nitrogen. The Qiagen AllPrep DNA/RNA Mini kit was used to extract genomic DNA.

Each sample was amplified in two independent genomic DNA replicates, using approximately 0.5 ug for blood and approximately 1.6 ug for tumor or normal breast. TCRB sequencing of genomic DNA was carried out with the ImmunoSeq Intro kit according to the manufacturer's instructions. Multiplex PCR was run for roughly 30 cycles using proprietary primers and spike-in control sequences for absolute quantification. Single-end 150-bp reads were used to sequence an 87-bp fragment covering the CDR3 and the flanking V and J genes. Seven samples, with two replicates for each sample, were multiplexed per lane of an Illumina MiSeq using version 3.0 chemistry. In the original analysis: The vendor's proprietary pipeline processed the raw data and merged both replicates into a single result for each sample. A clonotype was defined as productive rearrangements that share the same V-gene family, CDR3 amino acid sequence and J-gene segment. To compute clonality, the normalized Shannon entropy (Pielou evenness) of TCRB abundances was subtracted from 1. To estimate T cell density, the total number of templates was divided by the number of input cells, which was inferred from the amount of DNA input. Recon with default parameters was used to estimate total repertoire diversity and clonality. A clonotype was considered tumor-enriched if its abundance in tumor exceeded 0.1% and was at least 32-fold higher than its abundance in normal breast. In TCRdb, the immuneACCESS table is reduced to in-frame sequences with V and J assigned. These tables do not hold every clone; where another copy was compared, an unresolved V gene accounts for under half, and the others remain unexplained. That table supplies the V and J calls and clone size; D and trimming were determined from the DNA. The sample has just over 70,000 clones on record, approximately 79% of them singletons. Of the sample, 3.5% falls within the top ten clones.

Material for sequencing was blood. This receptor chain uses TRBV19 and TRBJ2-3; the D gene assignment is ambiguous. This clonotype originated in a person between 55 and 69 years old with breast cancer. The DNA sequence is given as TGTGCCAGTAGGACGACAAGGAACACAGATACGCAGTATTTT. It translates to CASRTTRNTDTQYF.